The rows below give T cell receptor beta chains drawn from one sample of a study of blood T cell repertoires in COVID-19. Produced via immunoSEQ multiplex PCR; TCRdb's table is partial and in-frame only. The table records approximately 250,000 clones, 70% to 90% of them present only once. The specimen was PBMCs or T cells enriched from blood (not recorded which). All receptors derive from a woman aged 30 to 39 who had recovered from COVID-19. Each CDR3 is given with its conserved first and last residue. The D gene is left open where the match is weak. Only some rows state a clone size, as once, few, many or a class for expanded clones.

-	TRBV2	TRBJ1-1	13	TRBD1	CASSSTGGTEAFF	TGTGCCAGCAGTTCTACAGGGGGCACTGAAGCTTTCTTT
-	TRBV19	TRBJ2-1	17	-	CASSIDGVSQIGNEQFF	TGTGCCAGTAGTATAGATGGAGTCAGCCAGATAGGCAATGAGCAGTTCTTC
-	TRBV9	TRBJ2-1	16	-	CASSVYGRGPLNEQFF	TGTGCCAGCAGCGTATATGGGCGGGGCCCCCTTAATGAGCAGTTCTTC
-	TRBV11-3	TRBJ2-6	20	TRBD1	CASSAWTGGASGSGANVLTF	TGTGCCAGCAGCGCTTGGACAGGGGGCGCGTCGGGCTCTGGGGCCAACGTCCTGACTTTC
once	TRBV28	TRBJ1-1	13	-	CASSLLLNTEAFF	TGTGCCAGCAGCTTACTCCTGAACACTGAAGCTTTCTTT
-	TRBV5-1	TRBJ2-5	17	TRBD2	CASSYAGLATYQETQYF	TGCGCCAGCAGCTATGCAGGACTAGCAACATACCAAGAGACCCAGTACTTC
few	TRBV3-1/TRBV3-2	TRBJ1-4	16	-	CASSQDLGPSEEKLFF	TGTGCCAGCAGCCAAGATCTGGGTCCCTCGGAGGAAAAACTGTTTTTT
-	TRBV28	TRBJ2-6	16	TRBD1	CASMRGRIAGANVLTF	TGTGCCAGCATGAGGGGGCGTATTGCCGGGGCCAACGTCCTGACTTTC
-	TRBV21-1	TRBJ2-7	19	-	CASSKGVATAPSASYEQYF	TGTGCCAGCAGCAAAGGGGTTGCCACAGCCCCCTCGGCCTCCTACGAGCAGTACTTC
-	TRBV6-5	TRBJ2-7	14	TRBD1	CASSYSPQGPLTNF	TGTGCCAGCAGTTATTCCCCACAGGGGCCCTTGACAAACTTC
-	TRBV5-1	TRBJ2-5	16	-	CASSLPTGLSGETQYF	TGCGCCAGCAGCTTGCCTACAGGGCTTAGTGGAGAGACCCAGTACTTC
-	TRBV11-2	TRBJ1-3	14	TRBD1	CASRSDRDGNTIYF	TGTGCCAGCAGATCGGACAGGGATGGAAACACCATATATTTT
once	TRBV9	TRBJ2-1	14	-	CTSSVTGADNEQFF	TGTACCAGCAGCGTAACGGGAGCCGACAATGAGCAGTTCTTC
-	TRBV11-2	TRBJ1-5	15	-	CASSLGNRVEQPQHF	TGTGCCAGCAGCTTAGGCAACAGGGTGGAACAGCCCCAGCATTTT
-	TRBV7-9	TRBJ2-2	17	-	CASSVLLRVVSPGELFF	TGTGCCAGCAGCGTCCTCTTGCGAGTGGTGTCGCCCGGGGAGCTGTTTTTT
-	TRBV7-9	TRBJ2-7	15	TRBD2	CASSQPGLAGVGQYF	TGTGCCAGCAGCCAACCGGGACTAGCGGGAGTGGGGCAGTACTTC